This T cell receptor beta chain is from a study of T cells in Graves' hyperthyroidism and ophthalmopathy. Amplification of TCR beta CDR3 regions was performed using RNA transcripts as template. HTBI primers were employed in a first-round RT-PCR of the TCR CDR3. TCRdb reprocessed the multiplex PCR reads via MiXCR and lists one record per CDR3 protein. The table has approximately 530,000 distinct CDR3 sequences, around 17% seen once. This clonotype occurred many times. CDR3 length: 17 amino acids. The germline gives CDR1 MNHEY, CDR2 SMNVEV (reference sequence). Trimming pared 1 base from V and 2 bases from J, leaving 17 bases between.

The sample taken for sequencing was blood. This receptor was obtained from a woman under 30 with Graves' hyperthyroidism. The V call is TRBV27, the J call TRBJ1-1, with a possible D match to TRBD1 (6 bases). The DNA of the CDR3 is TGTGCCAGCAGTTTATGGAAGGAGGGGGAAAGAAACACTGAAGCTTTCTTT. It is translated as CASSLWKEGERNTEAFF.